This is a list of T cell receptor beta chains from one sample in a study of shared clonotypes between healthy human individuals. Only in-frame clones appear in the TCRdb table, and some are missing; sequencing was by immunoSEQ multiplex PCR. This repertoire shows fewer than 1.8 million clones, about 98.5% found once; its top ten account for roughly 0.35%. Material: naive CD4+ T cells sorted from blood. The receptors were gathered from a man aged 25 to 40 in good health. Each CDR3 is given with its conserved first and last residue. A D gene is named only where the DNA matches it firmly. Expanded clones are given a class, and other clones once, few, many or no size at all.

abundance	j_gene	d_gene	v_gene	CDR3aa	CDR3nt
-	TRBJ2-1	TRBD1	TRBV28	CASSWTGRAKGEQFF	TGTGCCAGCAGTTGGACAGGCCGAGCGAAGGGTGAGCAGTTCTTC
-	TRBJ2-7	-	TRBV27	CASRRTGTYEQYF	TGTGCCAGCAGACGAACAGGGACCTACGAGCAGTACTTC
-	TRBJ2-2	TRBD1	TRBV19	CASSLPGQHTGELFF	TGTGCCAGTAGTCTCCCGGGACAGCACACCGGGGAGCTGTTTTTT
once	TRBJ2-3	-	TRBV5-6	CASSVRRDWQYF	TGTGCCAGCAGCGTCAGGCGGGACTGGCAATATTTT
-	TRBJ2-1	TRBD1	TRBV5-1	CASSLEMTGLDYNEQFF	TGCGCCAGCAGCTTGGAGATGACAGGGCTCGACTACAATGAGCAGTTCTTC
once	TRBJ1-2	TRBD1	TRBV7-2	CASSLAEGTGVGYTF	TGTGCCAGCAGCTTAGCGGAGGGGACAGGGGTTGGCTACACCTTC
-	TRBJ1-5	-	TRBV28	CASRLTGTLGNQPQHF	TGTGCCAGCAGGTTGACCGGGACACTTGGCAATCAGCCCCAGCATTTT
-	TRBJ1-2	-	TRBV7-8	CASSQSQLDIGYTF	TGTGCCAGCAGCCAGTCCCAGTTGGATATAGGCTACACCTTC
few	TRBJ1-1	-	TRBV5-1	CASSLLSNTEAFF	TGCGCCAGCAGCTTGTTGTCGAACACTGAAGCTTTCTTT
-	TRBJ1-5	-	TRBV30	CAWSLGGDKPQHF	TGTGCCTGGAGTCTCGGGGGGGACAAGCCCCAGCATTTT
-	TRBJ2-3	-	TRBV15	CATSNSAASTDTQYF	TGTGCCACCAGCAACAGTGCAGCTAGCACAGATACGCAGTATTTT
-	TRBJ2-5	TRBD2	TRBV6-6	CASSPGRATETQYF	TGTGCCAGCAGTCCCGGGAGGGCCACAGAGACCCAGTACTTC
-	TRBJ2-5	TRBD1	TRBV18	CASSPPGQAQETQYF	TGTGCCAGCTCACCACCGGGACAGGCACAAGAGACCCAGTACTTC
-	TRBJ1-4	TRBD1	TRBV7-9	CASSPSRTGGLTNEKLFF	TGTGCCAGCAGCCCAAGCCGGACAGGGGGTTTGACTAATGAAAAACTGTTTTTT